These 3 T cell receptor beta chains originate from one sample sequenced in a study of T cell responses to AZD1222 COVID-19 vaccine. Clones were sequenced by immunoSEQ multiplex PCR, and TCRdb holds only the in-frame ones, with some missing. The repertoire holds about 180,000 clones, with around 93% as singletons. Source: peripheral blood, taken 28 days after the second dose of the MenACWY control vaccine. Receptors originate from an adult who received the MenACWY meningococcal vaccine as a control.

V and J are TRBV5-4 and TRBJ2-1, with 7 bases aligning to TRBD1. J was trimmed by 5 bases and V by 5 bases; bases with no gene match: 13. Germline lookup yields CDR1 SGHNT and CDR2 YYREEE (reference sequence). The CDR3 sequence is 16 residues long. This CDR3 is CASSRLFGTENNEQFF. The CDR3 DNA reads TGTGCCAGCAGTCGGCTCTTTGGGACAGAGAACAATGAGCAGTTCTTC.

The V gene is TRBV19, the J gene TRBJ1-2, with TRBD1 matching over 7 bases. V lost 8 bases, J lost 3 bases, and 9 bases stayed unmatched. This CDR3 has 14 residues. The V gene's germline CDR1 is LNHDA and CDR2 SQIVND (reference sequence). The CDR3 nucleotides are TGTGCCAGTTCAGACAGGGTTTGGGACTATGGCTACACCTTC. Protein sequence: CASSDRVWDYGYTF.

CDR3 DNA sequence: TGCAGCGCCACAACGGGGGGTTCCAACACTGAAGCTTTCTTT. Its translation: CSATTGGSNTEAFF. The chain couples TRBV29-1 to TRBJ1-1; possibly TRBD1 for D (5 bases). CDR1 and CDR2 from the germline V gene are SQVTM and ANQGSEA. This CDR3 is built from 14 residues. V dropped 7 bases and J dropped 2 bases, with 17 bases sitting between them. Complete variable domain (other parts from reference TRBV29-1 and TRBJ1-1): SAVISQKPSRDICQRGTSLTIQCQVDSQVTMMFWYRQQPGQSLTLIATANQGSEATYESGFVIDKFPISRPNLTFSTLTVSNMSPEDSSIYLCSATTGGSNTEAFFGQGTRLTVV.